This TCR beta chain derives from a study of tumor and adjacent non-tumor tissue in lung cancer. Study at large: The cohort had about a dozen adenocarcinoma, a couple of squamous cell and 1 small cell patients.

This clonotype was seen only a few times. This may come from a read error, since a much larger clone is one base off. A modified ARM-PCR protocol with three rounds of nested PCR amplified TCRbeta. MiXCR, applied by TCRdb to the multiplex PCR reads, yields one record per CDR3 protein. The sample lists about 110,000 distinct CDR3 sequences, around 75% occurring once. RNA was extracted from bulk tissue without any cell sorting. This CDR3 has 13 residues. The V and J genes are TRBV12-3 or TRBV12-4 and TRBJ1-2; TRBD1 agrees at 7 bases. This receptor was taken from a woman aged 55 to 70 with non-small cell lung cancer. The source material was lung tumor tissue. The DNA of the CDR3 is TGTACCAGCAGCCCACAGGGGAGGGTTGGCTACACCTTC. It yields the protein CTSSPQGRVGYTF.